The 27 T cell receptor beta chains in this list originate from one sample, sequenced in a study of T cell responses to AZD1222 COVID-19 vaccine. Using immunoSEQ multiplex PCR, the repertoire was profiled, and TCRdb retains in-frame clones only, with some absent. The sample holds around 99,000 clones, around 92% seen once. The sequenced sample was peripheral blood, obtained 28 days after the second AZD1222 dose. Receptor source: an adult who received the AZD1222 COVID-19 vaccine.

The sample holds one count of this clone. The chain joins TRBV7-9 to TRBJ2-1; D is possibly TRBD2 (5 bases). CDR1 and CDR2 (germline): SEHNR, FQNEAQ (reference sequence). This CDR3 spans 13 amino acids. The V end was cut by 3 bases, the J end by 4 bases, with 7 bases between. The CDR3 reads CASSFGKYNEQFF. DNA of the CDR3: TGTGCCAGCAGCTTCGGGAAGTACAATGAGCAGTTCTTC.

The rearrangement joins TRBV5-1 to TRBJ1-4; the D gene is possibly TRBD1 (6 bases). Trimming pared 4 bases from V and 7 bases from J, leaving 14 bases between. CDR1 is SGHRS and CDR2 is YFSETQ in the germline V gene. The CDR3 is 14 residues long. CDR3: CASSVGGAGEKLFF. The DNA for the CDR3 is TGCGCCAGCAGCGTCGGGGGGGCTGGTGAAAAACTGTTTTTT.

This clone was observed a single time. The chain combines TRBV28 with TRBJ2-7; 8 bases match TRBD1. CDR1 and CDR2 from the germline V gene are MDHEN and SYDVKM. The length of the CDR3 is 15 residues. The junction had 9 bases not matched to a gene; V was cut back by 6 bases and J by 2 bases. DNA of the CDR3: TGTGCCAGCAGCCGCGGACAGGGATCCCCCTACGAGCAGTACTTC. This gives the protein CASSRGQGSPYEQYF.

This chain connects TRBV7-9 to TRBJ2-5; 7 bases align to TRBD2. The CDR3 runs 14 residues. Trimming at V came to 4 bases and at J to 1 base, leaving 3 bases not matched to a gene. Germline loops: CDR1 SEHNR, CDR2 FQNEAQ (reference sequence). The DNA of the CDR3 is TGTGCCAGCAGCTGGGGGGGACCCCAAGAGACCCAGTACTTC. Protein: CASSWGGPQETQYF.

This clone was recorded once. V usage is TRBV30 and J usage is TRBJ1-6, with 10 bases lining up with TRBD1. The V gene end was trimmed by 1 base and the J gene end by 9 bases; junction bases not matched to a gene: 3. Germline CDR1 is GTSNPN and CDR2 is SVGIG (reference sequence). The CDR3 extends over 14 amino acids. The CDR3 protein is CAWSATGGGSPLHF. The DNA for the CDR3 is TGTGCCTGGAGTGCGACAGGGGGCGGTTCACCCCTCCACTTT.

This rearrangement joins TRBV6-5 to TRBJ2-1, with TRBD2 matching over 10 bases. The V segment lost 4 bases and the J segment 4 bases; nucleotides outside the gene matches: 4. This CDR3 spans 15 amino acids. Germline V gene data show CDR1 as MNHEY and CDR2 as SVGAGI. Here the CDR3 reads CASSSRTSGYNEQFF. In nucleotides, the CDR3 is TGTGCCAGCAGTTCCCGGACTAGCGGTTACAATGAGCAGTTCTTC.

The rearrangement uses TRBV5-1 and TRBJ1-1; D uncertain. The V gene's germline CDR1 is SGHRS and CDR2 YFSETQ. Trimming took off 3 bases at V and 5 bases at J, with 11 bases between the two ends. The CDR3 spans 13 residues. The CDR3 sequence is CASSSALTTEAFF. DNA of the CDR3: TGCGCCAGCAGCTCGGCCCTGACAACTGAAGCTTTCTTT. Full variable domain (missing parts from reference TRBV5-1 and TRBJ1-1): KAGVTQTPRYLIKTRGQQVTLSCSPISGHRSVSWYQQTPGQGLQFLFEYFSETQRNKGNFPGRFSGRQFSNSRSEMNVSTLELGDSALYLCASSSALTTEAFFGQGTRLTVV.

V usage is TRBV6-2 or TRBV6-3 and J usage is TRBJ2-1; TRBD2 agrees at 9 bases. Germline V CDR1 and CDR2: MNHEY, SVGEGT. CDR3 size: 16 residues. J was trimmed by 6 bases and V by 6 bases; bases with no gene match: 12. CDR3 DNA: TGTGCCAGCAGCCCACGCGGCGGGAGGGCCTCCAATGAGCAGTTCTTC. This sequence encodes CASSPRGGRASNEQFF.

This clone was picked up one time. This chain connects TRBV19 to TRBJ1-5; no reliable D call. Trimming took off 4 bases at V and 6 bases at J, with 13 bases between the two ends. CDR1 and CDR2 (germline): LNHDA, SQIVND (reference sequence). CDR3 length: 14 residues. In DNA, the CDR3 is TGTGCCAGTAGTAAAGGGCAGTTGGGTCAGCCCCAGCATTTT. Its protein product is CASSKGQLGQPQHF. Supplemented by reference TRBV19 and TRBJ1-5, the full variable domain reads DGGITQSPKYLFRKEGQNVTLSCEQNLNHDAMYWYRQDPGQGLRLIYYSQIVNDFQKGDIAEGYSVSREKKESFPLTVTSAQKNPTAFYLCASSKGQLGQPQHFGDGTRLSIL.

The rearrangement joins TRBV30 to TRBJ1-6; possibly TRBD1 for D (6 bases). In germline, CDR1 is GTSNPN, CDR2 SVGIG (reference sequence). The CDR3 totals 11 residues. Trimming removed 7 bases from V and 8 bases from J, with 9 bases in between. CDR3 region: CALNRDSPLHF. CDR3 nucleotides: TGTGCCTTGAACAGGGATTCACCCCTCCACTTT. The entire variable domain, with the rest obtained from reference TRBV30 and TRBJ1-6, is as follows: SQTIHQWPATLVQPVGSPLSLECTVEGTSNPNLYWYRQAAGRGLQLLFYSVGIGQISSEVPQNLSASRPQDRQFILSSKKLLLSDSGFYLCALNRDSPLHFGNGTRLTVT.

The CDR3 is CASSPSSYNSPLHF. The CDR3 DNA sequence: TGTGCCAGCAGCCCAAGCTCCTATAATTCACCCCTCCACTTT. This chain links TRBV3-1 (or the pseudogene TRBV3-2) with TRBJ1-6; D not certain. V shed 4 bases and J shed 0 bases, with 4 bases lying between them. The CDR3 is 14 residues long. Germline assignment: CDR1 LGHDT and CDR2 YNNKEL (reference sequence).

Of note for this clone: One end of the junction does not line up with germline, which may come from a read error. The chain joins TRBV7-7 to TRBJ2-7; the D gene is possibly TRBD1 (6 bases). The CDR3 length is 13 residues. Germline V CDR1 and CDR2: SSHAT, FNYEAQ (reference sequence). The CDR3 sequence is CASSKERGYEQYF. Here the CDR3 DNA reads TGTGCTAGCAGCAAAGAGAGGGGGTACGAGCAGTACTTC.

This clone has a single count. The rearrangement links TRBV12-3 or TRBV12-4 to TRBJ1-2; TRBD1 is a possible D gene (5 bases). CDR3 length: 12 residues. With 2 bases removed from V and 8 bases from J, the gap between germline ends came to 9 bases. The CDR3 DNA sequence: TGTGCCAGCAGTTTAAAGGGACGCGGCTACACCTTC. Translated: CASSLKGRGYTF.

V and J are TRBV11-2 and TRBJ1-2; D uncertain. The CDR3 spans 15 residues. CDR1 and CDR2 from the germline V gene are SGHAT and FQNNGV. Trimming shortened V by 0 bases and J by 8 bases, and 16 bases separated the two germline ends. The DNA of the CDR3 is TGTGCCAGCAGCTTAGAGACGGCAGAGTATTACGGCTACACCTTC. This encodes CASSLETAEYYGYTF.

The chain links TRBV5-1 to TRBJ2-7, with a possible D match to TRBD1 (5 bases). Germline V gives CDR1 SGHRS, CDR2 YFSETQ. V lost 6 bases and J lost 1, with 23 bases in between. The CDR3 contains 17 residues. CDR3 residues: CASTPTVGASASYEQYF. CDR3 DNA: TGCGCCAGCACCCCGACAGTAGGGGCCTCGGCATCCTACGAGCAGTACTTC.

This clone was seen only once. The V gene is TRBV27, the J gene TRBJ1-6; 7 positions agree with TRBD1. In germline, CDR1 is MNHEY, CDR2 SMNVEV (reference sequence). Trimming took 2 bases from V and 3 from J; bases not matched to a gene: 13. The CDR3 consists of 19 residues. CDR3 loop: CASSLEGQTNKFYNSPLHF. CDR3 DNA: TGTGCCAGCAGTTTAGAGGGACAGACCAATAAGTTCTATAATTCACCCCTCCACTTT.

This chain's CDR3 is CSVESSGRASYNEQFF. CDR3 nucleotides: TGCAGCGTTGAATCTAGCGGGAGGGCCTCCTACAATGAGCAGTTCTTC. V gene TRBV29-1 combines with J gene TRBJ2-1, with 12 bases lining up with TRBD2. The CDR3 is 16 amino acids. Per the germline V gene, CDR1 is SQVTM and CDR2 is ANQGSEA. V lost 2 bases to trimming and J lost 0 bases; unmatched junction nucleotides: 2.

The chain uses TRBV7-9 and TRBJ2-7; 7 bases line up with TRBD1. Trimming removed 5 bases from V and 3 bases from J; junction bases left unmatched: 10. Germline CDR1 SEHNR, CDR2 FQNEAQ (reference sequence). The CDR3 contains 15 residues. DNA for the CDR3: TGTGCCAGCAGCACCCGGGACAGCTCACTCTACGAGCAGTACTTC. Translated, it gives CASSTRDSSLYEQYF.

V and J are TRBV11-2 and TRBJ1-1, with TRBD1 as a possible D gene (5 bases). Germline V gene sequence: CDR1 SGHAT, CDR2 FQNNGV. The CDR3 is 14 amino acids. The ends were cut back, 3 bases at V and 2 bases at J, with 10 bases in the middle. CDR3: CASSLGQYNTEAFF. The DNA for the CDR3 is TGTGCCAGCAGCTTGGGGCAGTATAACACTGAAGCTTTCTTT.

This chain joins TRBV11-2 and TRBJ2-1; 8 bases match TRBD2. The CDR3 length is 16 residues. The V gene end was trimmed by 0 bases and the J gene end by 7 bases; junction bases not matched to a gene: 8. Germline V lookup: CDR1 SGHAT, CDR2 FQNNGV. CDR3 DNA sequence: TGTGCCAGCAGCTTAGACGCTGCGGCTAGCGGGAATGAGCAGTTCTTC. Protein product: CASSLDAAASGNEQFF.

The chain links TRBV5-1 to TRBJ1-4, with 11 positions matching TRBD1. Trimming removed 3 bases from V and 11 bases from J; junction bases left unmatched: 12. This CDR3 has 16 residues. Per germline, CDR1 SGHRS and CDR2 YFSETQ. DNA for the CDR3: TGCGCCAGCAGCTGGAGCCTCGGACAGGGGGCGGGGAAACTGTTTTTT. It yields the protein CASSWSLGQGAGKLFF.

V is TRBV6-6 and J is TRBJ1-5; 7 nucleotides align to TRBD1. This CDR3 has 16 amino acids. J lost 2 bases, V lost 2 bases, and 6 bases had no gene match. CDR1 is MNHNY, CDR2 SVGAGI, per germline (reference sequence). This CDR3 is CASSYGTAKGNQPQHF. The CDR3, as DNA: TGTGCCAGCAGTTACGGGACAGCGAAGGGCAATCAGCCCCAGCATTTT.

In nucleotides, the CDR3 is TGCGCCAGCAGCCCTGCGGGAGGCTACGAGCAGTACTTC. Translated, it gives CASSPAGGYEQYF. The gene calls are TRBV4-1 and TRBJ2-7; 8 nucleotides match TRBD2. V shed 4 bases and J 3 bases; nucleotides not matched to a gene: 2. The germline CDR1 and CDR2 sequences are MGHRA and YSYEKL. The CDR3 has 13 amino acids.

V and J are TRBV7-9 and TRBJ2-6; possible D gene TRBD1, 5 bases. Trimming took off 4 bases at V and 0 bases at J, with 10 bases between the two ends. This CDR3 contains 16 residues. The V gene's germline CDR1 is SEHNR and CDR2 FQNEAQ (reference sequence). CDR3 loop: CASSSTQGSGANVLTF. CDR3 coding DNA: TGTGCCAGCAGCTCTACGCAGGGCTCTGGGGCCAACGTCCTGACTTTC.

The chain links TRBV2 to TRBJ1-5; D is uncertain. V lost 5 bases and J lost 2, with 7 bases in between. Per the germline V gene, CDR1 is SNHLY and CDR2 is FYNNEI. There are 13 residues in the CDR3. The CDR3 DNA sequence: TGTGCCAGCAGTCCGTTGCGCAATCAGCCCCAGCATTTT. Translated: CASSPLRNQPQHF.

The rearrangement joins TRBV27 to TRBJ2-6; no clear D gene. Trimming pared 0 bases from V and 0 bases from J, leaving 6 bases between. Germline loops: CDR1 MNHEY, CDR2 SMNVEV (reference sequence). The CDR3 has 16 residues. CDR3: CASSLSAGSGANVLTF. The CDR3 region has the DNA TGTGCCAGCAGTTTATCGGCCGGCTCTGGGGCCAACGTCCTGACTTTC. The full variable domain, its missing parts supplied by reference TRBV27 and TRBJ2-6, is EAQVTQNPRYLITVTGKKLTVTCSQNMNHEYMSWYRQDPGLGLRQIYYSMNVEVTDKGDVPEGYKVSRKEKRNFPLILESPSPNQTSLYFCASSLSAGSGANVLTFGAGSRLTVL.

The rearrangement uses TRBV6-6 and TRBJ2-2; the D gene is possibly TRBD1 (6 bases). Per germline, CDR1 MNHNY and CDR2 SVGAGI (reference sequence). The ends were cut back, 9 bases at V and 7 bases at J, with 18 bases in the middle. This CDR3 has 14 amino acids. CDR3 DNA: TGTGCCAGTATCAACAGGGCACTAAGCGGGGAGCTGTTTTTT. Protein sequence: CASINRALSGELFF.